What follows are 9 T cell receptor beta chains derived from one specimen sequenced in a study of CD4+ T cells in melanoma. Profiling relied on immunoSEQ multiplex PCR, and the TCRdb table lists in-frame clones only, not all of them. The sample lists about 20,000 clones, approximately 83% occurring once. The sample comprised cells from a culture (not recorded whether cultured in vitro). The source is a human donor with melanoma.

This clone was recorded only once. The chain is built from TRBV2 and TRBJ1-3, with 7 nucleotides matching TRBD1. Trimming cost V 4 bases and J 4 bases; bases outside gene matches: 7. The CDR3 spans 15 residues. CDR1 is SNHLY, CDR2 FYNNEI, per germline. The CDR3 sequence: CASSVSYRGGNTIYF. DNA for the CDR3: TGTGCCAGCAGTGTTTCTTACAGGGGAGGAAACACCATATATTTT.

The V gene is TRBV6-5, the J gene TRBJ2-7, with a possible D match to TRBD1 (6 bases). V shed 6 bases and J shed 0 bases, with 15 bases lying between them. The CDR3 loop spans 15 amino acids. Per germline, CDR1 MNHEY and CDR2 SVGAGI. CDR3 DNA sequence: TGTGCCAGCAGACCCTACCCGACAGGCTCCTACGAGCAGTACTTC. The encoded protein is CASRPYPTGSYEQYF.

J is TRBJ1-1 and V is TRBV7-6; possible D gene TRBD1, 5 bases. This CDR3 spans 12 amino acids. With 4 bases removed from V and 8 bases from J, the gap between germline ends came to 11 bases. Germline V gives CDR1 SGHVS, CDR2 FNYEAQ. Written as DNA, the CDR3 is TGTGCCAGCAGCTCGGGCCGGACAGAAGCTTTCTTT. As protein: CASSSGRTEAFF.

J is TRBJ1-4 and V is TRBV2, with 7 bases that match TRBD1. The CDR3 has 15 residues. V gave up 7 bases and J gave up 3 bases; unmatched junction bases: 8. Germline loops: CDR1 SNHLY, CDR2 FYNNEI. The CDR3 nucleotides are TGTGCCAGCAAGGGACGCACAGGGGCTAATGAAAAACTGTTTTTT. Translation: CASKGRTGANEKLFF.

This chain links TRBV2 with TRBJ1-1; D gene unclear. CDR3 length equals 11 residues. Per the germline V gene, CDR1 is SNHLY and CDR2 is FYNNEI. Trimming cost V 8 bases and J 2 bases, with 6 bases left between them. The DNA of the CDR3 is TGTGCCAGCCAACTAAACACTGAAGCTTTCTTT. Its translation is CASQLNTEAFF.

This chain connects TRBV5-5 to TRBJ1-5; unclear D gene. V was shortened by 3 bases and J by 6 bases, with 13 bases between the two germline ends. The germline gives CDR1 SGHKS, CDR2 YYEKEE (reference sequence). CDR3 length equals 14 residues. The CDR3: CASSYGDRRQPQHF. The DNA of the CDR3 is TGTGCCAGCAGCTACGGGGATAGACGTCAGCCCCAGCATTTT.

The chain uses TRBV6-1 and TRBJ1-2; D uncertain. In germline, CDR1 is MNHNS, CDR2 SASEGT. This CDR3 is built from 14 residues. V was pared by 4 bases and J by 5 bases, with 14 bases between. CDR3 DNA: TGTGCCAGCAGTGCGGGGAGAATCGGGTATGGCTACACCTTC. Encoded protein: CASSAGRIGYGYTF.

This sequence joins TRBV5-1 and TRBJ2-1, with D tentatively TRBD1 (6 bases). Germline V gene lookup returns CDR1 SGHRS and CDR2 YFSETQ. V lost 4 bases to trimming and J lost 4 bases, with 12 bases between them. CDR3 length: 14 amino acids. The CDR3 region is CASSPSGTYNEQFF. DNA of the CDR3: TGCGCCAGCAGCCCGTCCGGGACATACAATGAGCAGTTCTTC.

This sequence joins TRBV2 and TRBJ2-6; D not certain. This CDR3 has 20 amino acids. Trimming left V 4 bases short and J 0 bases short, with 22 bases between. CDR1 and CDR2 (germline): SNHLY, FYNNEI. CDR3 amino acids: CASSVGLRRTDTSGANVLTF. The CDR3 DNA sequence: TGTGCCAGCAGTGTTGGTCTCCGGCGGACCGACACCTCTGGGGCCAACGTCCTGACTTTC.